This T cell receptor (beta chain) was found in a study of shared clonotypes between healthy human individuals. Germline V CDR1 and CDR2: MNHEY, SVGAGI. The CDR3 spans 15 residues. The V gene end was trimmed by 4 bases and the J gene end by 4 bases; junction bases not matched to a gene: 6. The deep-level immunoSEQ assay was used. Sequenced by immunoSEQ multiplex PCR; TCRdb stores in-frame clones only, minus some. The sample shows over a million clones, about 80% of them seen only once. Source material: memory CD4+ T cells from PBMCs. The subset was: CD45RA-negative fraction. This receptor was obtained from a man in his late teens or twenties in good health. Some clones in this sample may be carry-over from other donors' samples. The chain carries TRBV6-5 and TRBJ2-3, with 9 bases aligning to TRBD2. Here the CDR3 DNA reads TGTGCCAGCAGTTTAGGTAGCGGGAGTTCAGATACGCAGTATTTT. This codes for CASSLGSGSSDTQYF.